The rows below give T cell receptor beta chains drawn from one sample of a study of read filtering for tumor transcriptome and immune sequencing. TCRdb ran MiXCR on the reads and lists one entry per CDR3 protein. The sample includes 35,000 to 40,000 distinct CDR3 sequences, approximately 13% of them seen just once. Source material: a population of CD138-negative cells sorted from bone marrow. The origin of the receptors is a donor at least 40 years old with multiple myeloma. The CDR3 runs from the conserved cysteine through the conserved F or W. The D gene is left open where the match is weak. Clone size, where shown, is once, few, many, or a class for clones that have expanded.

J	size	D	V	CDR3	DNA
TRBJ1-5	many	.	TRBV6-2/TRBV6-3	CASSETGYQPQHF	TGTGCCAGCAGTGAGACAGGATATCAGCCCCAGCATTTT
TRBJ2-2	many	.	TRBV28	CASSPVSGELFF	TGTGCCAGCAGTCCGGTGAGCGGGGAGCTGTTTTTT
TRBJ2-1	many	TRBD2	TRBV19	CASSNRTSGAYNEQFF	TGTGCCAGTAGTAACCGGACTAGCGGAGCCTACAATGAGCAGTTCTTC
TRBJ1-2	many	TRBD1	TRBV28	CASTGTGRGYTF	TGTGCCAGCACCGGGACAGGCCGAGGCTACACCTTC
TRBJ2-6	.	TRBD2	TRBV20-1	CSASPGLAGGSGANVLTF	TGCAGTGCTAGCCCCGGACTAGCGGGAGGCTCTGGGGCCAACGTCCTGACTTTC
TRBJ2-2	many	TRBD2	TRBV11-2	CASSPRDYAAGELFF	TGTGCCAGCAGCCCCCGGGACTATGCGGCCGGGGAGCTGTTTTTT
TRBJ2-5	many	TRBD1	TRBV6-5	CASSLERRVRTGRMETQYF	TGTGCCAGCAGTTTAGAACGGAGAGTCCGGACAGGGAGGATGGAGACCCAGTACTTC
TRBJ1-5	many	TRBD1	TRBV28	CASRGQGDNQPQHF	TGTGCCAGCAGGGGACAGGGGGACAATCAGCCCCAGCATTTT
TRBJ2-3	many	.	TRBV5-1	CASSSTDGGADTQYF	TGCGCCAGCAGCTCGACGGACGGGGGAGCAGATACGCAGTATTTT
TRBJ2-1	many	TRBD2	TRBV28	CASSLGMSGKRSYNEQFF	TGTGCCAGCAGTTTAGGGATGAGCGGGAAAAGATCCTACAATGAGCAGTTCTTC
TRBJ2-7	many	.	TRBV7-9	CASTPGESEQYF	TGTGCCAGCACCCCCGGGGAAAGCGAGCAGTACTTC
TRBJ2-1	many	TRBD2	TRBV29-1	CSVEDFSGRAGYEQFF	TGCAGCGTTGAGGATTTTAGCGGGAGGGCCGGGTATGAGCAGTTCTTC
TRBJ2-5	many	.	TRBV5-1	CASSLQGEETQYF	TGCGCCAGCAGCTTGCAGGGCGAAGAGACCCAGTACTTC
TRBJ1-4	.	.	TRBV6-1	CASSGIIYEEKLFF	TGTGCCAGCAGTGGGATCATCTACGAAGAAAAACTGTTTTTT
TRBJ1-5	many	.	TRBV20-1	CSAKGGSNQPQHF	TGCAGTGCTAAGGGAGGTAGCAATCAGCCCCAGCATTTT
TRBJ2-3	many	.	TRBV6-1	CASRTGSSTDTQYF	TGTGCCAGCAGGACAGGATCGAGCACAGATACGCAGTATTTT
TRBJ2-2	few	.	TRBV24-1	CATEQPTGELFF	TGTGCCACCGAACAGCCCACCGGGGAGCTGTTTTTT
TRBJ2-1	once	TRBD2	TRBV20-1	CSAPNPSGYNEQFF	TGCAGTGCTCCAAACCCTAGCGGCTACAATGAGCAGTTCTTC
TRBJ2-2	.	.	TRBV2	CASRVLASTGELFF	TGTGCCAGCAGGGTTTTAGCGTCCACCGGGGAGCTGTTTTTT
TRBJ2-3	many	TRBD2	TRBV28	CAGSRGTSGVTSTDTQYF	TGTGCCGGAAGCCGGGGGACTAGCGGAGTTACGAGCACAGATACGCAGTATTTT
TRBJ2-2	many	TRBD2	TRBV4-3	CASSQELAGVRTGELFF	TGCGCCAGCAGCCAAGAACTAGCGGGAGTAAGAACCGGGGAGCTGTTTTTT
TRBJ2-4	many	.	TRBV5-1	CASSPMDLNIQYF	TGCGCCAGCAGCCCAATGGACCTAAACATTCAGTACTTC